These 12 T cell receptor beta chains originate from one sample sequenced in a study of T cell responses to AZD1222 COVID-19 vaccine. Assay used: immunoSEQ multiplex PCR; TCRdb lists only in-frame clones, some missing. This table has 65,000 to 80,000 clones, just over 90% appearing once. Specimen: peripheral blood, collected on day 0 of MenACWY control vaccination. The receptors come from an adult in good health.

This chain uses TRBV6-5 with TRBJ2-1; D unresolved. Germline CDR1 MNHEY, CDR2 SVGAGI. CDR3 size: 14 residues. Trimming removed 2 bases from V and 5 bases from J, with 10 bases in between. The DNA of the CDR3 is TGTGCCAGCAGTTACAACAGCCCCGACAATGAGCAGTTCTTC. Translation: CASSYNSPDNEQFF.

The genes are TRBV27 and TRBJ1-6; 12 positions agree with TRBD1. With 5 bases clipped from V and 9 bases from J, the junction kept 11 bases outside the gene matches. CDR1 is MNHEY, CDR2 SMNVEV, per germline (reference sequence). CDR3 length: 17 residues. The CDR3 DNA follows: TGTGCCAGCAGTCATCCCCGGGACAGGGGGCACGGTTCACCCCTCCACTTT. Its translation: CASSHPRDRGHGSPLHF.

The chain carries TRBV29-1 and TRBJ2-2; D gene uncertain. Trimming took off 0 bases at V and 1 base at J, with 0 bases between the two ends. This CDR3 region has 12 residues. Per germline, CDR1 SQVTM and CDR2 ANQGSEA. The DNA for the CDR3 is TGCAGCGTTGAAGAGAACACCGGGGAGCTGTTTTTT. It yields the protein CSVEENTGELFF.

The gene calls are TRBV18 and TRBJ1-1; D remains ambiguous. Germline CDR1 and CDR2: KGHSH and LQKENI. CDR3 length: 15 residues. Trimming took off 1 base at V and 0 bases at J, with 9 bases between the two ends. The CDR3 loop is CASSPLGRMNTEAFF. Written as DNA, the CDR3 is TGTGCCAGCTCACCACTAGGACGGATGAACACTGAAGCTTTCTTT.

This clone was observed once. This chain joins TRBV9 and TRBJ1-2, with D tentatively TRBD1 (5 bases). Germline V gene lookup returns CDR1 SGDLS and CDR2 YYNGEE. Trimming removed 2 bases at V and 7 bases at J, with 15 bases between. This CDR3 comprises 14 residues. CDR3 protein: CASSVDTRGSGYTF. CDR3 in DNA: TGTGCCAGCAGCGTCGACACGAGGGGCTCTGGCTACACCTTC.

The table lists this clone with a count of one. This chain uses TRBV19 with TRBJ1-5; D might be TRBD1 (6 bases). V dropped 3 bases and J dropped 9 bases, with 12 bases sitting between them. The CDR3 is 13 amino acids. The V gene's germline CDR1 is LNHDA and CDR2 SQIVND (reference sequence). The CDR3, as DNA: TGTGCCAGTAGTATGGGGAGGGGGGCGCCCCAGCATTTT. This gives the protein CASSMGRGAPQHF. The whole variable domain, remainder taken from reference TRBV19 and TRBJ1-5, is DGGITQSPKYLFRKEGQNVTLSCEQNLNHDAMYWYRQDPGQGLRLIYYSQIVNDFQKGDIAEGYSVSREKKESFPLTVTSAQKNPTAFYLCASSMGRGAPQHFGDGTRLSIL.

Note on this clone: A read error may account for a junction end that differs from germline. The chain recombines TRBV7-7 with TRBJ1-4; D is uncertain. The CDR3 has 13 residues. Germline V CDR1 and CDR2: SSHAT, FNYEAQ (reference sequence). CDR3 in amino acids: CASSALPHEKLFF. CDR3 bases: TGTGCTAGCAGCGCCCTCCCCCATGAAAAACTGTTTTTT.

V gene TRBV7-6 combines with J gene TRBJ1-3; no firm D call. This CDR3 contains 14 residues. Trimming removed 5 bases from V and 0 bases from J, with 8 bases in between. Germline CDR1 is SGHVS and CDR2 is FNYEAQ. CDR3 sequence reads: CASSPRDSGNTIYF. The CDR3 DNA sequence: TGTGCCAGCAGCCCCCGGGACTCTGGAAACACCATATATTTT.

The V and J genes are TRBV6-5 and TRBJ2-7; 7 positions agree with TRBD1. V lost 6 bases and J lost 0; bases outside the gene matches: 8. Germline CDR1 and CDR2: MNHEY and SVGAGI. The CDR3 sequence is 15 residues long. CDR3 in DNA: TGTGCCAGCAGCCTAAACCGGGACAGCTCCTACGAGCAGTACTTC. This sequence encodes CASSLNRDSSYEQYF.

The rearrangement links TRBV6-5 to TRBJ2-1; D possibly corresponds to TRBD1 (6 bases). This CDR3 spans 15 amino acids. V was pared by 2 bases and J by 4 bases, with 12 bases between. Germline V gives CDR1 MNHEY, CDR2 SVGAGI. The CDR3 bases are TGTGCCAGCAGTTACGTCCGGGACACTTACAATGAGCAGTTCTTC. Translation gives CASSYVRDTYNEQFF.

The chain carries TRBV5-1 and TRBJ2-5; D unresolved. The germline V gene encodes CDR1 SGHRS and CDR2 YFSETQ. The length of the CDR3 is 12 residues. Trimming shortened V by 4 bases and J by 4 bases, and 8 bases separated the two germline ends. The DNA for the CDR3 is TGCGCCAGCAGCGAGGATTTAGAGACCCAGTACTTC. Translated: CASSEDLETQYF.

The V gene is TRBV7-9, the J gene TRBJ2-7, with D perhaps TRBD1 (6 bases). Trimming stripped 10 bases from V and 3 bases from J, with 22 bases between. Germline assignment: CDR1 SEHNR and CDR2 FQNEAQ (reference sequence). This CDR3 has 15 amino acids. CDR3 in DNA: TGTGCCACGACACACTCCGGGGACACCTTCTACGAGCAGTACTTC. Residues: CATTHSGDTFYEQYF.